Only a few counts were recorded for the clone carrying this T cell receptor (beta chain). Its antigen remains unknown. CDR3 length equals 19 residues. V gave up 4 bases and J gave up 0 bases, with 19 bases separating them. Germline CDR1 reads LGHNA; CDR2 reads YNFKEQ. The data were taken from a study of CD8+ T cells in alopecia areata. For the study at large: Treated patients were given oral tofacitinib, which was dosed at 5 to 10 mg twice daily.

Overall study results and limits: In scalp samples, resident alphabeta T cells of normal skin are also sequenced. Tofacitinib significantly reduced both scalp clonality and expanded CD8+ clones among the top 100. It was observed that many expanded lesional clones persisted in scalp and blood during tofacitinib.

Treatment described: oral pan-JAK inhibitor, 5-10 mg twice daily. Following extraction, RNA underwent reverse transcription to cDNA, which served as the sequencing template. Assay used: immunoSEQ multiplex PCR; TCRdb lists only in-frame clones, some missing. Among 150,000 to 200,000 clones listed, approximately 65% were seen once. This clonotype was sampled from a human donor with alopecia areata. J is TRBJ2-6 and V is TRBV4-2, with D perhaps given as TRBD1 or TRBD2 (7 bases each). The sequencing used CD4+ T cells sorted from blood, collected at week 4, from a patient treated with tofacitinib. CDR3 sequence: CASSPTRGTAISGANVLTF. CDR3 bases: TGTGCCAGCAGCCCTACGCGGGGGACAGCAATCTCTGGGGCCAACGTCCTGACTTTC.